This T cell receptor beta chain was recorded in a study of T cell clusters in autoimmune cytopenias. Regarding the study as a whole: A dominant lymphoma-associated repertoire apparently masked the cluster-lack signature in secondary cytopenia versus chronic lymphocytic leukemia.

TRB was amplified from 250 ng of peripheral blood genomic DNA per sample. CDR1 and CDR2 (germline): MNHNS, SASEGT. The CDR3 runs to 22 residues. TRB rearrangements were amplified by touch-down multiplex PCR with mixed TRB-A/B primers. No DNA is given; TCRdb re-called the multiplex PCR reads and lists each CDR3 protein once. The sample features about 8,200 distinct CDR3 sequences, with 25% to 35% in its top ten. As concerns this clonotype: Its antigen remains unidentified.

This TCR was recovered from a human donor with an autoimmune cytopenia or autoimmune hepatitis (not recorded which). The sample comprised peripheral blood. This chain connects TRBV6-1 to TRBJ2-1; TCRdb gives TRBD2 as the D gene, but with no DNA this cannot be confirmed. CDR3 region: CASSYSPFGGRESGGTYNEQFF.